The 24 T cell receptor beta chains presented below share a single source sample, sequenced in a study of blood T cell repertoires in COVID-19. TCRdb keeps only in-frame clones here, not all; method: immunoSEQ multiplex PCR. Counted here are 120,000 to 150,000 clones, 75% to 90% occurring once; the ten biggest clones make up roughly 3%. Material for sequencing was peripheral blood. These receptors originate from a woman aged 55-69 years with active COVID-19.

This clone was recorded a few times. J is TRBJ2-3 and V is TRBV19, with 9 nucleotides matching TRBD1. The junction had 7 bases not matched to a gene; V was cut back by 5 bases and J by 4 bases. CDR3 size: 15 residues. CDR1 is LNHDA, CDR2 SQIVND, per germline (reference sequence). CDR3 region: CASSWGQGGPDTQYF. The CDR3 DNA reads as TGTGCCAGTAGTTGGGGACAGGGTGGTCCAGATACGCAGTATTTT. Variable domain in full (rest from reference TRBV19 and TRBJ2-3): DGGITQSPKYLFRKEGQNVTLSCEQNLNHDAMYWYRQDPGQGLRLIYYSQIVNDFQKGDIAEGYSVSREKKESFPLTVTSAQKNPTAFYLCASSWGQGGPDTQYFGPGTRLTVL.

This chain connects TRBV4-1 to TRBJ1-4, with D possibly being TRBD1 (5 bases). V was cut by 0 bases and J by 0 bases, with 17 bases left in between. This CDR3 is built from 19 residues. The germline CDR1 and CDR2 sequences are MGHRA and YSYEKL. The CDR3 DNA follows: TGCGCCAGCAGCCAAGAGCTTCTGGACACCCTCGCAACTAATGAAAAACTGTTTTTT. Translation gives CASSQELLDTLATNEKLFF.

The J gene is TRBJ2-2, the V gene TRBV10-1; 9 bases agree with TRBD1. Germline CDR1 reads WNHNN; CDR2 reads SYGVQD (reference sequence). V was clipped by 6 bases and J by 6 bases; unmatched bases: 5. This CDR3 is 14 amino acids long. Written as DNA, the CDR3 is TGCGCCAGCAGCGGGGGGACAGGGCCCGGGGAGCTGTTTTTT. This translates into CASSGGTGPGELFF.

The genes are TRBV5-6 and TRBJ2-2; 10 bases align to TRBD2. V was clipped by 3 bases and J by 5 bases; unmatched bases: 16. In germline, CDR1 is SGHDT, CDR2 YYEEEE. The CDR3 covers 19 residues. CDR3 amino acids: CASSWEASGSRRGTGELFF. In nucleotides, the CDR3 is TGTGCCAGCAGCTGGGAGGCTAGCGGGAGTCGCCGGGGGACCGGGGAGCTGTTTTTT.

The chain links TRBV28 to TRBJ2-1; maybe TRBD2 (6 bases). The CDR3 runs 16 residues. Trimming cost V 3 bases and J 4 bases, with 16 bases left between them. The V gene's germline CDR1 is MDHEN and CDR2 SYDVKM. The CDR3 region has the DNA TGTGCCAGCAGTTTCGGGGTGAGCGGAGGGTACAATGAGCAGTTCTTC. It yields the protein CASSFGVSGGYNEQFF.

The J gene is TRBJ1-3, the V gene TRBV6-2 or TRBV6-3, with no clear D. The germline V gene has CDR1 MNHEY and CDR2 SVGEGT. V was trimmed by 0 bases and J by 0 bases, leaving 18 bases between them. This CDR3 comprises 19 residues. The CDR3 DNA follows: TGTGCCAGCAGTTACTCGTTGCGCAGCCCGGAGACCTCTGGAAACACCATATATTTT. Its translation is CASSYSLRSPETSGNTIYF.

CDR3 loop: CASMRGYRGELFF. CDR3 DNA: TGTGCCAGCATGCGCGGTTACCGCGGGGAGCTGTTTTTT. The J gene is TRBJ2-2, the V gene TRBV12-3 or TRBV12-4; D not resolved. V was shortened by 7 bases and J by 7 bases, with 13 bases between the two germline ends. The CDR3 has 13 amino acids.

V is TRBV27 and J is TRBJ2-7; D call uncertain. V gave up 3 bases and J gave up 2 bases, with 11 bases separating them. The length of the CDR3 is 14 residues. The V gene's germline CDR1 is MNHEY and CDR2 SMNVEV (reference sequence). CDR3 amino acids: CASSFGANTYEQYF. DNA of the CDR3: TGTGCCAGCAGTTTTGGAGCGAACACCTACGAGCAGTACTTC.

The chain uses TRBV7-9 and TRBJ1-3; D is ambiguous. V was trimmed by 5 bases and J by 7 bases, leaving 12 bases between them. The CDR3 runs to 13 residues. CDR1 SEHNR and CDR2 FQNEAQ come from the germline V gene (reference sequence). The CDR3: CASSKGGGNTIYF. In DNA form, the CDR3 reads TGTGCCAGCAGCAAAGGTGGCGGGAACACCATATATTTT.

CDR3 in amino acids: CASLRENTGELFF. The CDR3 nucleotides are TGTGCCAGCCTCCGGGAGAACACCGGGGAGCTGTTTTTT. The chain recombines TRBV2 with TRBJ2-2; a weak D match, TRBD2 (5 bases). V lost 8 bases and J 1 base, leaving 8 bases between the germline ends. The germline V gene has CDR1 SNHLY and CDR2 FYNNEI. There are 13 residues in the CDR3.

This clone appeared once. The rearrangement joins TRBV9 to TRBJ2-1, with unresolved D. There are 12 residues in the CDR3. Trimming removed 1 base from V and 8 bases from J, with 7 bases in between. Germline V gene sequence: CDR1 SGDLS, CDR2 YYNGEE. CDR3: CASSVLTDEQFF. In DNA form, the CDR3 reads TGTGCCAGCAGCGTACTCACGGATGAGCAGTTCTTC. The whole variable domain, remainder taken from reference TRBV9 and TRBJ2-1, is DSGVTQTPKHLITATGQRVTLRCSPRSGDLSVYWYQQSLDQGLQFLIQYYNGEERAKGNILERFSAQQFPDLHSELNLSSLELGDSALYFCASSVLTDEQFFGPGTRLTVL.

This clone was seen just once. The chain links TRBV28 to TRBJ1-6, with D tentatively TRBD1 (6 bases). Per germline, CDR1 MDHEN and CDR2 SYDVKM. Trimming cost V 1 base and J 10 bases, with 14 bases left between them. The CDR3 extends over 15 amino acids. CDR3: CASSLYTGTRSPLHF. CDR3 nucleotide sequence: TGTGCCAGCAGTTTATACACAGGGACCAGGTCACCCCTCCACTTT.

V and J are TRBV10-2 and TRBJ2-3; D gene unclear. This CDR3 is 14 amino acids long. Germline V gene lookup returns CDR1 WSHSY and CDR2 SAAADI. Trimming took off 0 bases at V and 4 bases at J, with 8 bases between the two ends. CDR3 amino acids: CASSESNVADTQYF. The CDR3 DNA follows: TGCGCCAGCAGTGAGTCGAACGTAGCAGATACGCAGTATTTT.

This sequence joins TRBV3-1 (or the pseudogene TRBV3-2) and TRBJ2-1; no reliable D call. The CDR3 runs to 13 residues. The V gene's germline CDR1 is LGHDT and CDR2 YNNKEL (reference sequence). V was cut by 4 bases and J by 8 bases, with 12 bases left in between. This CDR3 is CASSPPTDYEQFF. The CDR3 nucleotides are TGTGCCAGCAGCCCACCCACCGACTATGAGCAGTTCTTC.

The DNA for the CDR3 is TGCGCCAGCAGCCAAGTACTTCTAGCGGGAAGCGGGGAGACCCAGTACTTC. Protein: CASSQVLLAGSGETQYF. This chain links TRBV4-1 with TRBJ2-5, with 9 bases that match TRBD2. Unmatched junction bases numbered 11, after V lost 1 base and J lost 5 bases. The V gene's germline CDR1 is MGHRA and CDR2 YSYEKL. The CDR3 is 17 amino acids.

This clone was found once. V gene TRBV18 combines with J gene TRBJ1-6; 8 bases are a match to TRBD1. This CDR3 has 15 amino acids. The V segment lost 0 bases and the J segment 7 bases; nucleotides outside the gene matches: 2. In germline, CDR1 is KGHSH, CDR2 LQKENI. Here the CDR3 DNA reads TGTGCCAGCTCACCACCTGGGACAGGCAATTCACCCCTCCACTTT. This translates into CASSPPGTGNSPLHF.

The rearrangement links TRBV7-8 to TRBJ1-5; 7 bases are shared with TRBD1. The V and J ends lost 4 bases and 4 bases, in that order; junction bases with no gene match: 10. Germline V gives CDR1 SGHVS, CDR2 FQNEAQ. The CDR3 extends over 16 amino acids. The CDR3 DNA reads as TGTGCCAGCAGCTACCAAACAGGGGCCACGAATCAGCCCCAGCATTTT. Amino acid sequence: CASSYQTGATNQPQHF.

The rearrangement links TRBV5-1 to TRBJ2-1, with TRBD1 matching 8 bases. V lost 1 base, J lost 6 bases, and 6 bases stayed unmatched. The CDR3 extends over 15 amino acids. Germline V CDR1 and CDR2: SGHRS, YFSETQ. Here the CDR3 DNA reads TGCGCCAGCAGCTTGTATGGACAGGGTGTCAATGAGCAGTTCTTC. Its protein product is CASSLYGQGVNEQFF.

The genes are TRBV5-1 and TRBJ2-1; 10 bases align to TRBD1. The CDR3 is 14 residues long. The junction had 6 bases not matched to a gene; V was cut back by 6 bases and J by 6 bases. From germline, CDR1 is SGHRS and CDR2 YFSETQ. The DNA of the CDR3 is TGCGCCAGCAATAGGGGACAGGGGAGCAATGAGCAGTTCTTC. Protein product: CASNRGQGSNEQFF.

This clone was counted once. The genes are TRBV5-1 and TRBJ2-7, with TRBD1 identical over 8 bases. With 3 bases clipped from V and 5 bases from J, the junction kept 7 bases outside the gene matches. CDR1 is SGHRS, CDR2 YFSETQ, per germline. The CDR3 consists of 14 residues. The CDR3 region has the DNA TGCGCCAGCAGCTGGACAGGGCCCAACAACGAGCAGTACTTC. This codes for CASSWTGPNNEQYF.

In nucleotides, the CDR3 is TGTGCCAGCAGTTTAAGTGGTCAAGCGGCCGGGAAAGATACGCAGTATTTT. Its protein product is CASSLSGQAAGKDTQYF. The chain carries TRBV28 and TRBJ2-3; a weak D match, TRBD2 (5 bases). There are 17 residues in the CDR3. The V gene's germline CDR1 is MDHEN and CDR2 SYDVKM. The V end lost 2 bases, the J end lost 5 bases, and 20 bases lay between the germline ends. Based on the CDR3 plus reference TRBV28 and TRBJ2-3, the full variable domain is DVKVTQSSRYLVKRTGEKVFLECVQDMDHENMFWYRQDPGLGLRLIYFSYDVKMKEKGDIPEGYSVSREKKERFSLILESASTNQTSMYLCASSLSGQAAGKDTQYFGPGTRLTVL.

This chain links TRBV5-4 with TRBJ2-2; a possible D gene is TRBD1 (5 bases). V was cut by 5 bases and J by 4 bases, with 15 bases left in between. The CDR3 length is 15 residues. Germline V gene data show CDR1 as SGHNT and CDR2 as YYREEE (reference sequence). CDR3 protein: CASSLGPSITGELFF. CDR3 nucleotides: TGTGCCAGCAGTCTGGGGCCTTCCATCACCGGGGAGCTGTTTTTT.

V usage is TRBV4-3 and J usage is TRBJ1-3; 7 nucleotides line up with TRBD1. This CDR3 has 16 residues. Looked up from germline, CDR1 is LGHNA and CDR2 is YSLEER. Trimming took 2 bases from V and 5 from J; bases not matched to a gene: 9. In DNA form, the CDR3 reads TGCGCCAGCAGCCAAACCGGGACAGAACGCCGAAACACCATATATTTT. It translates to CASSQTGTERRNTIYF.

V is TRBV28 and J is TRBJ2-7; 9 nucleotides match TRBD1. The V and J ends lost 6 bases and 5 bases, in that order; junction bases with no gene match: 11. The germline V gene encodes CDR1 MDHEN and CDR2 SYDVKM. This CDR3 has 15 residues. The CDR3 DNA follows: TGTGCCAGCAGGAGTCCGGGACAGGGTCGCCACGAGCAGTACTTC. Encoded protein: CASRSPGQGRHEQYF. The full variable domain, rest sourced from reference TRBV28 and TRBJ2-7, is DVKVTQSSRYLVKRTGEKVFLECVQDMDHENMFWYRQDPGLGLRLIYFSYDVKMKEKGDIPEGYSVSREKKERFSLILESASTNQTSMYLCASRSPGQGRHEQYFGPGTRLTVT.